This TCR beta chain derives from a study of blood T cell repertoires in COVID-19. Background on the study: Sample material is recorded as cDNA or gDNA derived from T cells, B-cell-depleted T cells, or PBMCs.

Looked up from germline, CDR1 is SGHAT and CDR2 is FQNNGV. Trimming pared 5 bases from V and 0 bases from J, leaving 14 bases between. The CDR3 sequence is 15 residues long. Using immunoSEQ multiplex PCR, the repertoire was profiled, and TCRdb retains in-frame clones only, with some absent. The sample carries approximately 300,000 clones, more than 70% recorded once. Sequencing was carried out using peripheral blood. This sequence originates from a man aged 18 to 30 who had recovered from COVID-19. The chain joins TRBV11-2 to TRBJ2-7; no reliable D call. The CDR3 is CASSLDSLLSYEQYF. CDR3 sequence (DNA): TGTGCCAGCAGCCTTGACTCGCTACTCTCCTACGAGCAGTACTTC.